The rows below give T cell receptor beta chains drawn from one sample of a study of cytomegalovirus exposure and HLA in healthy donors. Only in-frame clones appear in the TCRdb table, and some are missing; sequencing was by immunoSEQ multiplex PCR. The sample lists 150,000 to 250,000 clones; approximately 80% were seen once. The specimen sequenced was PBMCs. These receptors were obtained from a boy between 2 and 15 years old in good health and CMV-seronegative. The CDR3 runs from the conserved cysteine through the conserved F or W. The order of the fields is clone size, V gene, J gene, D gene, CDR3 DNA, CDR3 protein. D genes are given only for firm matches. Part of the rows lack a size; the others show once, few, many or a class for expanded clones.

clone size: NA; V gene: TRBV29-1; J gene: TRBJ1-1; D gene: TRBD1; CDR3 DNA: TGCAGCGTTGAAGATACAGGGGCGCTTCAATACACTGAAGCTTTCTTT; CDR3 protein: CSVEDTGALQYTEAFF
clone size: NA; V gene: TRBV4-2; J gene: TRBJ2-3; D gene: TRBD2; CDR3 DNA: TGTGCCAGCAGCCAAGCCCCTAGCGGGGGCACCACAGATACGCAGTATTTT; CDR3 protein: CASSQAPSGGTTDTQYF
clone size: NA; V gene: TRBV6-1; J gene: TRBJ1-1; D gene: NA; CDR3 DNA: TGTGCCAGCAGTGAAAGTTTGTTGTGGCAGGGTGAAGCTTTCTTT; CDR3 protein: CASSESLLWQGEAFF
clone size: NA; V gene: TRBV4-3; J gene: TRBJ1-1; D gene: NA; CDR3 DNA: TGCGCCAGCAGCCAAGATCGAGGGTTGAGGGCTTTCTTT; CDR3 protein: CASSQDRGLRAFF
clone size: NA; V gene: TRBV19; J gene: TRBJ2-2; D gene: TRBD1; CDR3 DNA: TGTGCCAGTAGTCGGGTACAGGGGCCCGGGGAGCTGTTTTTT; CDR3 protein: CASSRVQGPGELFF
clone size: NA; V gene: TRBV9; J gene: TRBJ2-5; D gene: NA; CDR3 DNA: TGTGCCAGCAGCCCCCTTGCGGCAGGGCAGCAGACCCAGTACTTC; CDR3 protein: CASSPLAAGQQTQYF
clone size: NA; V gene: TRBV27; J gene: TRBJ2-7; D gene: NA; CDR3 DNA: TGTGCCAGCAGATCCGCCTCCAGCTCCTACGAGCAGTACTTC; CDR3 protein: CASRSASSSYEQYF
clone size: NA; V gene: TRBV30; J gene: TRBJ1-4; D gene: NA; CDR3 DNA: TGTGCCTGGAGTGACCCCGGGGTAGAGGAAAAACTGTTTTTT; CDR3 protein: CAWSDPGVEEKLFF
clone size: NA; V gene: TRBV7-9; J gene: TRBJ2-7; D gene: NA; CDR3 DNA: TGTGCCAGCAGCTCAGAGGAGTACAGGGTTGCCGTTGGCGAGCAGTACTTC; CDR3 protein: CASSSEEYRVAVGEQYF
clone size: NA; V gene: TRBV5-5; J gene: TRBJ2-3; D gene: TRBD2; CDR3 DNA: TGTGCCAGCAGCAGAACCCAACTAGCGGGGGGGAGGGATACGCAGTATTTT; CDR3 protein: CASSRTQLAGGRDTQYF
clone size: NA; V gene: TRBV7-9; J gene: TRBJ2-1; D gene: NA; CDR3 DNA: TGTGCCAGCAGCTCGACAGGCGACTACGGGTACAATGAGCAGTTCTTC; CDR3 protein: CASSSTGDYGYNEQFF
clone size: NA; V gene: TRBV6-4; J gene: TRBJ2-5; D gene: NA; CDR3 DNA: TGTGCCAGCAGTGACTCGTCTAGAGTGGGAGAGACCCAGTACTTC; CDR3 protein: CASSDSSRVGETQYF
clone size: NA; V gene: TRBV27; J gene: TRBJ2-1; D gene: TRBD1; CDR3 DNA: TGTGCCAGCAGTTCGCCGGGGACAGGGGCCCACAATGAGCAGTTCTTC; CDR3 protein: CASSSPGTGAHNEQFF
clone size: NA; V gene: TRBV11-2; J gene: TRBJ2-7; D gene: TRBD1; CDR3 DNA: TGTGCCAGCAGCTTTGCCGGACAGGGTGAGCAGTACTTC; CDR3 protein: CASSFAGQGEQYF
clone size: NA; V gene: TRBV6-1; J gene: TRBJ2-3; D gene: TRBD2; CDR3 DNA: TGTGCCAGCGCGGGAGGGGGGTTCACAGATACGCAGTATTTT; CDR3 protein: CASAGGGFTDTQYF
clone size: NA; V gene: TRBV5-4; J gene: TRBJ2-1; D gene: TRBD1; CDR3 DNA: TGTGCCAGCAGCTTGGAATCAGGGACAGGGTTCAATGAGCAGTTCTTC; CDR3 protein: CASSLESGTGFNEQFF
clone size: NA; V gene: TRBV4-2; J gene: TRBJ1-2; D gene: TRBD1; CDR3 DNA: TGTGCCAGCAGCCAGTCAGGGGGGTCTGACTATGGCTACACCTTC; CDR3 protein: CASSQSGGSDYGYTF
clone size: few; V gene: TRBV4-3; J gene: TRBJ2-7; D gene: TRBD1; CDR3 DNA: TGCGCCAGCAGCCAAGCCCGGGACAGGGGATACGAGCAGTACTTC; CDR3 protein: CASSQARDRGYEQYF
clone size: few; V gene: TRBV6-6; J gene: TRBJ2-7; D gene: NA; CDR3 DNA: TGTGCCAGCAGTTACGCGACTGTTTCCTCCTACGAGCAGTACTTC; CDR3 protein: CASSYATVSSYEQYF
clone size: NA; V gene: TRBV11-1; J gene: TRBJ2-7; D gene: NA; CDR3 DNA: TGTGCCAGCAGCCTATGGACACCTCACTACGAGCAGTACTTC; CDR3 protein: CASSLWTPHYEQYF
clone size: NA; V gene: TRBV5-1; J gene: TRBJ2-7; D gene: TRBD2; CDR3 DNA: TGCGCCAGCAGCTCGCGCCGTGGGACTAGCGGCGAGGACGAGCAGTACTTC; CDR3 protein: CASSSRRGTSGEDEQYF
clone size: NA; V gene: TRBV6-5; J gene: TRBJ2-7; D gene: NA; CDR3 DNA: TGTGCCAGCAGTTACCAGGGGTTGAACTACGAGCAGTACTTC; CDR3 protein: CASSYQGLNYEQYF
clone size: NA; V gene: TRBV4-3; J gene: TRBJ2-1; D gene: NA; CDR3 DNA: TGCGCCAGCAGCCAAGAACCCCGCGGTGAGCAGTTCTTC; CDR3 protein: CASSQEPRGEQFF